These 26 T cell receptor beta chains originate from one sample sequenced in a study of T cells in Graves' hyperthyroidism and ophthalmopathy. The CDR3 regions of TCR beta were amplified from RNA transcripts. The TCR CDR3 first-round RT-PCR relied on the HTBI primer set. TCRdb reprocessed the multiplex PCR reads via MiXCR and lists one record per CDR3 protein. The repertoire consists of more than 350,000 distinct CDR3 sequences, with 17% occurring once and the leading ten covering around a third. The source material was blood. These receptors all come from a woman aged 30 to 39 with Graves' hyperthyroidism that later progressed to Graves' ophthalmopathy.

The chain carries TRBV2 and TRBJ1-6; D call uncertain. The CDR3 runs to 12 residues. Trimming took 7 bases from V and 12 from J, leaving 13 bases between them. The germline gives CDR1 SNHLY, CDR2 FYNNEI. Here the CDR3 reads CASNLDRKPLHF. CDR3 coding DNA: TGTGCCAGCAATCTCGATCGAAAACCCCTCCACTTT. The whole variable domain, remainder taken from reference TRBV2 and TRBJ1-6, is EPEVTQTPSHQVTQMGQEVILRCVPISNHLYFYWYRQILGQKVEFLVSFYNNEISEKSEIFDDQFSVERPDGSNFTLKIRSTKLEDSAMYFCASNLDRKPLHFGNGTRLTVT.

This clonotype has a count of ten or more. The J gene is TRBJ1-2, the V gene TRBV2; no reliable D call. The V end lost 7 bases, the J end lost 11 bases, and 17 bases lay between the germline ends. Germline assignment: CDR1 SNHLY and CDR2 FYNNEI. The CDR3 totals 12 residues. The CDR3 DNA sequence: TGTGCCAGCAAGACCGACGGAGTGTGGTACACCTTC. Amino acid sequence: CASKTDGVWYTF.

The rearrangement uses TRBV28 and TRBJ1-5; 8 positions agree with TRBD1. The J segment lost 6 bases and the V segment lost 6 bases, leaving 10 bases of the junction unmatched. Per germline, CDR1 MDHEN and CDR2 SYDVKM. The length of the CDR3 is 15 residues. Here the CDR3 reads CASRPDRGRGQPQHF. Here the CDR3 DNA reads TGTGCCAGCAGACCAGACAGGGGCCGCGGTCAGCCCCAGCATTTT.

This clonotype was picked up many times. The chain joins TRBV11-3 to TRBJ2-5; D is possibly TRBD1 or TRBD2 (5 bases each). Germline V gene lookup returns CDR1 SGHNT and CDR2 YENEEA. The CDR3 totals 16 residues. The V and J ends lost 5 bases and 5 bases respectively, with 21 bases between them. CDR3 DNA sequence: TGTGCCAGCAGCCCTACGTCAGGGACCCGGCTCGAGACCCAGTACTTC. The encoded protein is CASSPTSGTRLETQYF.

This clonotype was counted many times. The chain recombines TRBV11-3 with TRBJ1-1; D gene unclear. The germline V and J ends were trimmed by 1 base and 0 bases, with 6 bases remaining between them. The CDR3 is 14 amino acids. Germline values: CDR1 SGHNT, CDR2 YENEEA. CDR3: CASSLVALNTEAFF. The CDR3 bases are TGTGCCAGCAGCTTAGTCGCGTTGAACACTGAAGCTTTCTTT.

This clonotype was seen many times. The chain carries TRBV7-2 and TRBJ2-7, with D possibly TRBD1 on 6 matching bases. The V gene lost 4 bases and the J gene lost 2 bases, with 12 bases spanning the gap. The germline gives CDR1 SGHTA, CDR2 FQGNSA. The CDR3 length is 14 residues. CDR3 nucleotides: TGTGCCAGCAGCTATAAAGGGGGACCCTACGAGCAGTACTTC. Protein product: CASSYKGGPYEQYF.

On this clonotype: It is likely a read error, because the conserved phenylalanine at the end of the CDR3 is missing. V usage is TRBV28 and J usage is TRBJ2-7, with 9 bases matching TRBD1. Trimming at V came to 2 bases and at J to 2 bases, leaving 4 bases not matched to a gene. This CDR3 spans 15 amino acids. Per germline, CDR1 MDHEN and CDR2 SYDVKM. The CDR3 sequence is CASSLVRTGAYEQYL. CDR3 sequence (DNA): TGTGCCAGCAGTTTAGTCCGGACAGGGGCCTACGAGCAGTACCTC.

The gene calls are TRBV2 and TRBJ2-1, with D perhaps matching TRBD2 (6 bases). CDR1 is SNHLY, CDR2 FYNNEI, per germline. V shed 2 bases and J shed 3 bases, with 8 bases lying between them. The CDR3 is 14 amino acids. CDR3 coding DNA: TGTGCCAGCAGTGAAAGGAGGGACTACAATGAGCAGTTCTTC. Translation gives CASSERRDYNEQFF.

The CDR3 DNA reads TGTGCCAGCAGCTTGGACGGGGGTTATTACAATGAGCAGTTCTTC. Protein sequence: CASSLDGGYYNEQFF. The chain has TRBV5-6 and TRBJ2-1, with D possibly TRBD2 on 6 matching bases. V gave up 0 bases and J gave up 4 bases, with 11 bases separating them. This CDR3 has 15 residues. Germline CDR1 reads SGHDT; CDR2 reads YYEEEE.

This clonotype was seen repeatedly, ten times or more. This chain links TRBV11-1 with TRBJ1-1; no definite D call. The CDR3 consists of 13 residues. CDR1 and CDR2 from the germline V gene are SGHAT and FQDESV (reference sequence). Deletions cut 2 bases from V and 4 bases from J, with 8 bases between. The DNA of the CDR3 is TGTGCCAGCAGCTTAAGGCTGCTCACTGAAGCTTTCTTT. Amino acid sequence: CASSLRLLTEAFF.

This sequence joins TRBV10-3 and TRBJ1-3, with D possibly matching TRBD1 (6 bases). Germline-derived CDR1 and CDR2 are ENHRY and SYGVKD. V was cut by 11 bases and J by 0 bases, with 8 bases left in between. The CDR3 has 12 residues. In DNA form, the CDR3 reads TGTGCCGCCAGGGGCTCTGGAAACACCATATATTTT. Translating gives CAARGSGNTIYF.

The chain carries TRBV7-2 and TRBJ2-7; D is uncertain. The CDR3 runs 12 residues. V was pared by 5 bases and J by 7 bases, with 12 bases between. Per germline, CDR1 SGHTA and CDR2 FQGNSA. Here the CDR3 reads CASSQRLREQYF. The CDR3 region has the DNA TGTGCCAGCAGCCAGAGGCTTAGGGAGCAGTACTTC.

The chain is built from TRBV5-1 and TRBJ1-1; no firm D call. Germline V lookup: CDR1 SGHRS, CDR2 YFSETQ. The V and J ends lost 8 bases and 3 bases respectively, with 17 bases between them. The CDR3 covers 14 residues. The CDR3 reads CASIREPGDTEAFF. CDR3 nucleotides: TGCGCCAGTATAAGGGAGCCCGGGGACACTGAAGCTTTCTTT.

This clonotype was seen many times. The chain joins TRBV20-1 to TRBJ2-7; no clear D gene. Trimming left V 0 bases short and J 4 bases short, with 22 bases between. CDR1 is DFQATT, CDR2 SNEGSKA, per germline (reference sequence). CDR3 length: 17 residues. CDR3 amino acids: CSARDSRVGPKGYEQYF. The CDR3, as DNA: TGCAGTGCTAGAGATTCTCGTGTAGGGCCGAAAGGGTACGAGCAGTACTTC.

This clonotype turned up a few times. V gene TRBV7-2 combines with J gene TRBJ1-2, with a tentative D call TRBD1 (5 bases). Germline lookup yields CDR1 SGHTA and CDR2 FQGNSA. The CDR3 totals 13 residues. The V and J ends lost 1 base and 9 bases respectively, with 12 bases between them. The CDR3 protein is CASSLGLGGSYTF. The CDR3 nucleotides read TGTGCCAGCAGCTTAGGTTTGGGGGGGAGCTACACCTTC.

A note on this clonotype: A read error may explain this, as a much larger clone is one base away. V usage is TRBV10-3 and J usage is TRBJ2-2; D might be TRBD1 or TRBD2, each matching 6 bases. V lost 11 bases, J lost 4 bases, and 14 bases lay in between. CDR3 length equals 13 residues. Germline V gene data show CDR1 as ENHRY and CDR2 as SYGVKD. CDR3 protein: CAGGTQSTGELFF. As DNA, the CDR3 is TGTGCCGGCGGGACACAGAGCACCGGGGAGCTGTTTTTT.

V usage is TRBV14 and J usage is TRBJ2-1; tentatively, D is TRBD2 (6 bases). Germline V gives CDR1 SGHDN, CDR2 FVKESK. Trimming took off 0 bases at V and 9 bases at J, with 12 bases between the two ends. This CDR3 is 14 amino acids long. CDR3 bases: TGTGCCAGCAGCCAAGAAGTTGCGGGAAGTGAGCAGTTCTTC. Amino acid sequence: CASSQEVAGSEQFF.

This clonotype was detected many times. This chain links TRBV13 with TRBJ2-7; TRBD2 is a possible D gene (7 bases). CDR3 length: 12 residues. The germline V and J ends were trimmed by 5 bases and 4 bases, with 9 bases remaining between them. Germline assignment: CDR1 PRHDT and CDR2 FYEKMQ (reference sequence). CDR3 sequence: CASSRGAYEQYF. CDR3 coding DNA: TGTGCCAGCAGCCGGGGGGCTTACGAGCAGTACTTC.

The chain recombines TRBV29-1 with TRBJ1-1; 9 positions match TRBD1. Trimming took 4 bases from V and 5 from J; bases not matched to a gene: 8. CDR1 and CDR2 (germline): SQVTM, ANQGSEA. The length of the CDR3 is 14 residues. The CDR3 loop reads CSVATGTGSTEAFF. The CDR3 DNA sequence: TGCAGCGTTGCGACCGGGACAGGGAGTACTGAAGCTTTCTTT.

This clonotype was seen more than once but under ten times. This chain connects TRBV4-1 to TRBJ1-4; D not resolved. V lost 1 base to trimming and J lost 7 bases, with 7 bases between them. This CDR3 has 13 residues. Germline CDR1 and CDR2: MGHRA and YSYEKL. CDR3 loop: CASSQALLEKLFF. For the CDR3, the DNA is TGCGCCAGCAGCCAAGCTCTACTTGAAAAACTGTTTTTT.

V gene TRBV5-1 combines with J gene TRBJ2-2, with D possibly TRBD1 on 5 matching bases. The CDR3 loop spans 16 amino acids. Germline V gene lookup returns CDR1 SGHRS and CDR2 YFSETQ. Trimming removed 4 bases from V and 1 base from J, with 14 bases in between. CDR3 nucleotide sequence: TGCGCCAGCAGCCCCACGGACACGCAGAACACCGGGGAGCTGTTTTTT. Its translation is CASSPTDTQNTGELFF.

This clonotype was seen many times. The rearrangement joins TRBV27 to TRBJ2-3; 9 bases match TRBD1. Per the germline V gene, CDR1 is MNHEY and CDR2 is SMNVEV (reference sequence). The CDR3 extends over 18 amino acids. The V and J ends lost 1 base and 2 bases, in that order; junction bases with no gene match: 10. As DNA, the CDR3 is TGTGCCAGCAGTTTATACGGTTTGGGACAGGGACCCACAGATACGCAGTATTTT. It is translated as CASSLYGLGQGPTDTQYF.

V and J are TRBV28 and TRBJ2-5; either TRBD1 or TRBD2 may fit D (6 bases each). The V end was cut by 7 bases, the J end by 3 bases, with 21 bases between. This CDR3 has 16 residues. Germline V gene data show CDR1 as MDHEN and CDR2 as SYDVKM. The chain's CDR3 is CASTPPGATVEETQYF. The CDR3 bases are TGTGCCAGCACTCCCCCGGGGGCCACGGTCGAAGAGACCCAGTACTTC.

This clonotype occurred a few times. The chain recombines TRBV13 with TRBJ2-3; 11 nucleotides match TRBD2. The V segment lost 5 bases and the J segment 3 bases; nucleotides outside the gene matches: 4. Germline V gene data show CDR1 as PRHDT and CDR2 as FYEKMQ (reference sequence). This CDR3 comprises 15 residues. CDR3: CASSRSGRGTDTQYF. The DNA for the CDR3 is TGTGCCAGCAGCCGTAGCGGGAGGGGGACAGATACGCAGTATTTT.

CDR3 sequence (DNA): TGTGCCAGCAGTGTCGAGGGAAGAGGTGGCTACACCTTC. Protein product: CASSVEGRGGYTF. The chain links TRBV2 to TRBJ1-2; D gene ambiguous. Trimming removed 4 bases from V and 7 bases from J, with 13 bases in between. This CDR3 contains 13 residues. Germline-derived CDR1 and CDR2 are SNHLY and FYNNEI.

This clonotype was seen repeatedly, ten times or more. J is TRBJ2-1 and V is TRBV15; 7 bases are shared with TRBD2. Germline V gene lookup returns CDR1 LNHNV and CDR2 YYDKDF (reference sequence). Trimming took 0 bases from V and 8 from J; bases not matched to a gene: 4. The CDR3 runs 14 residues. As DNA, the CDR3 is TGTGCCACCAGCAGAGAAGCTAGCGGAGATGAGCAGTTCTTC. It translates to CATSREASGDEQFF. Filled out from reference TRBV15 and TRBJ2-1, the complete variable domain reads DAMVIQNPRYQVTQFGKPVTLSCSQTLNHNVMYWYQQKSSQAPKLLFHYYDKDFNNEADTPDNFQSRRPNTSFCFLDIRSPGLGDTAMYLCATSREASGDEQFFGPGTRLTVL.